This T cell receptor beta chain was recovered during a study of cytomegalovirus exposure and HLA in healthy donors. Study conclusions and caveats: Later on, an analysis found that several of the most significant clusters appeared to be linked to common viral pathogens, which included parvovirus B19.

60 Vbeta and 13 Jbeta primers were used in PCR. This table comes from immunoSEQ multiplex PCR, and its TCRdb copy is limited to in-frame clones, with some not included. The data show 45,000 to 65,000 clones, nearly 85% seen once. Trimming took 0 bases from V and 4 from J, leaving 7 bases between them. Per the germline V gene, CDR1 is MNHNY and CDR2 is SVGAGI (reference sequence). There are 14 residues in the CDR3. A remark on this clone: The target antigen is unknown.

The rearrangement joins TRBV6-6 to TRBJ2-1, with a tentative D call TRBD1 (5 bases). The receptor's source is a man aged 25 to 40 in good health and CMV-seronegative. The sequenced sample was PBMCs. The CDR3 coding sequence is TGTGCCAGCAGTTACTCGACAGTTTACAATGAGCAGTTCTTC. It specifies CASSYSTVYNEQFF.